This TCR beta chain was profiled in a study of blood T cell repertoires in COVID-19. Across the whole study: The study drew acute and convalescent COVID-19 samples from the United States, Italy and Spain. T cells, B-cell-depleted T cells, or PBMCs provided the cDNA or gDNA that served as material.

Per the original methods: Quantification of nucleated cells was approximated via reference gene primer amplification. The repertoire was sequenced with immunoSEQ multiplex PCR; TCRdb's copy has only in-frame clones and lacks some. V and J calls and clone size are as listed in that table; D and trimming were resolved from the DNA. The sample has about 220,000 clones, about 80% seen once. Germline CDR1 and CDR2: SGHTS and YDEGEE. The CDR3 contains 14 residues. V gave up 0 bases and J gave up 9 bases; unmatched junction bases: 8. Living in 24 US areas, the participants were between roughly 18 and 90 years of age.

Sequenced material: PBMCs or T cells enriched from blood (not recorded which). The chain recombines TRBV5-8 with TRBJ1-1; 7 nucleotides align to TRBD1. The sequence came from a woman in her 40s with acute COVID-19. For the CDR3, the DNA is TGTGCCAGCAGCTTGGAGCCGACAGGGTTTCAAGCTTTCTTT. Amino acid sequence: CASSLEPTGFQAFF.